The rows below give T cell receptor beta chains drawn from one sample of a study of cytomegalovirus exposure and HLA in healthy donors. The repertoire was sequenced with immunoSEQ multiplex PCR; TCRdb's copy has only in-frame clones and lacks some. Found here are approximately 140,000 clones, just over 75% of them singletons; the top ten hold around 1.8%. Sequencing was done on a sample of PBMCs. The source of these receptors is a woman between 45 and 65 years old in good health and CMV-seronegative. Each CDR3 is given without its conserved first and last residue.

v_call: TRBV29-1
j_call: TRBJ1-1
cdr3_aa: SVEAGNTEAF

v_call: TRBV7-3
j_call: TRBJ2-5
cdr3_aa: ASSLTSNTQETQY

v_call: TRBV4-3
j_call: TRBJ1-4
cdr3_aa: ASSQDKGDSEKLF

v_call: TRBV11-2
j_call: TRBJ2-1
cdr3_aa: ASSTQLASSYNEQF

v_call: TRBV28
j_call: TRBJ2-1
cdr3_aa: ASSLVTGPQF

v_call: TRBV6-5
j_call: TRBJ2-5
cdr3_aa: ASSGLGQGEETQY

v_call: TRBV2
j_call: TRBJ1-1
cdr3_aa: ASSEGGTGGVTEAF

v_call: TRBV9
j_call: TRBJ2-5
cdr3_aa: ASTRSAGGETQY

v_call: TRBV30
j_call: TRBJ2-2
cdr3_aa: AWTPTGTGELF

v_call: TRBV14
j_call: TRBJ2-7
cdr3_aa: ASSQAGLAREQY

v_call: TRBV6-1
j_call: TRBJ2-1
cdr3_aa: ASSGMVGGYNEQF

v_call: TRBV19
j_call: TRBJ2-3
cdr3_aa: ASSIVPGADTQY

v_call: TRBV9
j_call: TRBJ2-7
cdr3_aa: ASSVGAGTYEQY

v_call: TRBV19
j_call: TRBJ2-3
cdr3_aa: ASNSRDRGVPLSTDTQY

v_call: TRBV4-3
j_call: TRBJ2-4
cdr3_aa: ASSQVAEGAAKNIQY

v_call: TRBV2
j_call: TRBJ1-4
cdr3_aa: ASSIQGASEKLF

v_call: TRBV11-3
j_call: TRBJ2-7
cdr3_aa: ASSTHSTSGIYEQY

v_call: TRBV6-6
j_call: TRBJ2-2
cdr3_aa: ASSDTSGRAGELF

v_call: TRBV9
j_call: TRBJ2-3
cdr3_aa: ASSVMTGGTDTQY

v_call: TRBV18
j_call: TRBJ2-3
cdr3_aa: ASSPRTGTDTQY

v_call: TRBV5-1
j_call: TRBJ2-2
cdr3_aa: ASSVHFDRGRGTGELF

v_call: TRBV10-3
j_call: TRBJ1-2
cdr3_aa: AISIRVGYGYT

v_call: TRBV28
j_call: TRBJ1-1
cdr3_aa: ASSPSQGARSTEAF

v_call: TRBV9
j_call: TRBJ2-1
cdr3_aa: ASSVGVAGGFTNEQF

v_call: TRBV5-6
j_call: TRBJ1-2
cdr3_aa: ASSSLQGDGYT

v_call: TRBV4-1
j_call: TRBJ2-1
cdr3_aa: ASSRAGDGWNEQF

v_call: TRBV29-1
j_call: TRBJ1-4
cdr3_aa: SVAGTVGEKLF

v_call: TRBV7-9
j_call: TRBJ1-1
cdr3_aa: ASSFNRNTEAF

v_call: TRBV29-1
j_call: TRBJ1-2
cdr3_aa: SVEQGTGGYT

v_call: TRBV30
j_call: TRBJ1-1
cdr3_aa: AWRGQGATEAF

v_call: TRBV5-6
j_call: TRBJ1-5
cdr3_aa: ASSLRRDQPQH

v_call: TRBV29-1
j_call: TRBJ2-3
cdr3_aa: SGKDRPRTDTQY

v_call: TRBV5-1
j_call: TRBJ2-3
cdr3_aa: ASSWMGQGEGDTQY

v_call: TRBV27
j_call: TRBJ2-1
cdr3_aa: ASSLGPGTINNEQF

v_call: TRBV19
j_call: TRBJ1-1
cdr3_aa: AGGRTLNTEAF

v_call: TRBV19
j_call: TRBJ2-5
cdr3_aa: ASSPLGGSETQY

v_call: TRBV6-6
j_call: TRBJ2-2
cdr3_aa: ASSSSGSNTGELF

v_call: TRBV28
j_call: TRBJ1-5
cdr3_aa: ASRWGQGARNQPQH

v_call: TRBV2
j_call: TRBJ1-2
cdr3_aa: ASSGDREKGYT

v_call: TRBV4-1
j_call: TRBJ2-3
cdr3_aa: ASSQGDSGTDTQY

v_call: TRBV18
j_call: TRBJ2-6
cdr3_aa: ASSPPSSGRYGANVLT

v_call: TRBV2
j_call: TRBJ2-3
cdr3_aa: ASSPLGAGVTEADTQY

v_call: TRBV12-5
j_call: TRBJ1-1
cdr3_aa: ASGETGTGYTEAF

v_call: TRBV29-1
j_call: TRBJ1-3
cdr3_aa: SVEDHLRGNTIY

v_call: TRBV6-5
j_call: TRBJ1-5
cdr3_aa: ASSYSGVSNQPQH

v_call: TRBV19
j_call: TRBJ2-3
cdr3_aa: ASSASGIVSDTQY

v_call: TRBV18
j_call: TRBJ2-1
cdr3_aa: ASSPSGNEQF

v_call: TRBV28
j_call: TRBJ2-3
cdr3_aa: ASSRRLAGASDTQY

v_call: TRBV27
j_call: TRBJ2-7
cdr3_aa: ATRGANGVYEQY

v_call: TRBV28
j_call: TRBJ1-5
cdr3_aa: ASSLRTGEGQPQH

v_call: TRBV7-9
j_call: TRBJ1-1
cdr3_aa: ASSPDRGSGSEAF